This T cell receptor beta chain originates from a study of cytomegalovirus exposure and HLA in healthy donors. Study summary: HLA-typed donors contributed 65 million to 95 million unique TCRs, which were held in an early data release.

On this clone itself: Its antigen is not known.

V lost 0 bases and J lost 3, with 12 bases in between. CDR1 is MGHRA, CDR2 YSYEKL, per germline. There are 15 residues in the CDR3. Study-level findings and limits: Most TCR sequences were uncommon, yet certain public TCRs appeared in many donors. A previous analysis found most TCR beta V segments productive roughly 87% or roughly 30% of the time. Several of the most significant clusters appeared linked to common viral pathogens, based on a later analysis.

PCR primers comprised 60 Vbeta and 13 Jbeta primers. Profiled with immunoSEQ multiplex PCR; TCRdb holds only in-frame clones, not every one. The repertoire holds around 150,000 clones, with approximately 78% as singletons. The clonotype was recovered from a woman between 18 and 30 years old in good health and CMV-seronegative. The sample was PBMCs. This chain links TRBV4-1 with TRBJ2-7, with D hard to call. Here the CDR3 DNA reads TGCGCCAGCAGCCAAGAGCCACAGAGATACTACGAGCAGTACTTC. Protein: CASSQEPQRYYEQYF.